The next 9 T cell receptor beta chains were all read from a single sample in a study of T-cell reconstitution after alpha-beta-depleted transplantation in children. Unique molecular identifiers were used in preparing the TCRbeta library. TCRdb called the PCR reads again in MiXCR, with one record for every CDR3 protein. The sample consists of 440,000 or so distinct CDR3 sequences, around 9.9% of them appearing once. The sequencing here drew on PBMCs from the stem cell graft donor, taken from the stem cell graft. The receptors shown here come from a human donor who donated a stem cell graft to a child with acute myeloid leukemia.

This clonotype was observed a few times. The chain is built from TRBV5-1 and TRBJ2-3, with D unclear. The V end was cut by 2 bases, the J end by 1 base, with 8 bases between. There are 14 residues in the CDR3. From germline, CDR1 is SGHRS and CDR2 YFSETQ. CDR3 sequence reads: CASSFRSGTDTQYF. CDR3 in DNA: TGCGCCAGCAGCTTCCGTTCTGGCACAGATACGCAGTATTTT.

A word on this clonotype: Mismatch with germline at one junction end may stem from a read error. Written as DNA, the CDR3 is TGCGCCAGCAGCCAGAGTCGGGGAGCGGGAAGGACAGATACGCGGTATTTT. Protein product: CASSQSRGAGRTDTRYF. The chain carries TRBV4-3 and TRBJ2-3; TRBD2 might be the D (7 bases). The germline V gene encodes CDR1 LGHNA and CDR2 YSLEER. CDR3 length: 17 residues.

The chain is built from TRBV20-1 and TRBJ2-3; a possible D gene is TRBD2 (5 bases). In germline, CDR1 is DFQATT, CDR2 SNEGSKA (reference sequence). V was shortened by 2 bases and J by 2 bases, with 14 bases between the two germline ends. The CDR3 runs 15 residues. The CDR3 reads CSARPAVWDTDTQYF. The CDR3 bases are TGCAGTGCTAGACCAGCGGTGTGGGACACAGATACGCAGTATTTT.

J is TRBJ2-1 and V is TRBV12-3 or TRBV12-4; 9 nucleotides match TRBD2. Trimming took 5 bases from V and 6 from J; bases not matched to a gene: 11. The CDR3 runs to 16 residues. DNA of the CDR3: TGTGCCAGCAGTCCCCTAGGCGGGGGGGCCGTCAATGAGCAGTTCTTC. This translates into CASSPLGGGAVNEQFF.

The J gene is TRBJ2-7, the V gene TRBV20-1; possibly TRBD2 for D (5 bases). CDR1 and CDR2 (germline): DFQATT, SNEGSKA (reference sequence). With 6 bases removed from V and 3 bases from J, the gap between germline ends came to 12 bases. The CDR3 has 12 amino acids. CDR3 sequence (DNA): TGCAGTGCCCGTATTGGGAGCTACGAGCAGTACTTC. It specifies CSARIGSYEQYF.

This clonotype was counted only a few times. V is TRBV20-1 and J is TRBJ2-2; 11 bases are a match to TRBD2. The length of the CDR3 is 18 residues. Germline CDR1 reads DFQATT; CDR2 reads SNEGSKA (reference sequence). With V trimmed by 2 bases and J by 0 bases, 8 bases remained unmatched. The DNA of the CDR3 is TGCAGTGCTAGAAGACTAGCGGGAATCATGGCGAACACCGGGGAGCTGTTTTTT. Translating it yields CSARRLAGIMANTGELFF.

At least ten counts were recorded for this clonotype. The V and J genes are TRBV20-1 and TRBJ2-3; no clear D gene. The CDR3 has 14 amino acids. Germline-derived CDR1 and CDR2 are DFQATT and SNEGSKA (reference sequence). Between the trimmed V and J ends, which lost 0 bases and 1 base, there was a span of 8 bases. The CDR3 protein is CSARDQVGTDTQYF. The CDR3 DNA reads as TGCAGTGCTAGAGATCAAGTCGGCACAGATACGCAGTATTTT.

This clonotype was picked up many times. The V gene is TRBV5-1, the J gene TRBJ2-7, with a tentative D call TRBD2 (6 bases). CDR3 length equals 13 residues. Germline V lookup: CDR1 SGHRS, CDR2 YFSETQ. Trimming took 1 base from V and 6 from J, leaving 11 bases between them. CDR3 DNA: TGCGCCAGCAGCTTGCCGGGAGCTCGCGAGCAGTACTTC. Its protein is CASSLPGAREQYF.

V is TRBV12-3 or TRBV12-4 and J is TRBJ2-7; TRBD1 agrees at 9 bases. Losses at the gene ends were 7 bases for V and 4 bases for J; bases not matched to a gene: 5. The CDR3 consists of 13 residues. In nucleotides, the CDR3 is TGTGCCAGCACCCAGGGACAGGGTTACGAGCAGTACTTC. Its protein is CASTQGQGYEQYF.